The T cell receptor beta chain under discussion was sequenced for a study of neurological immune-mediated disorders. Study findings and constraints: The most TCR clonal expansion was seen in HTLV-1-associated myelopathy, and the least was seen in multiple sclerosis, which fell below healthy controls. The repertoires of 18 of 34 multiple sclerosis patients were placed by phylogenetic grouping in a single related-CDR3 cluster, which may be a signature.

Germline V gene data show CDR1 as SSHAT and CDR2 as FNYEAQ (reference sequence). The CDR3 sequence is 15 residues long. In TCRdb, the 5' RACE reads were re-called with MiXCR into one record per CDR3 protein. The sample records tens of thousands of distinct CDR3 sequences, 3.7% being singletons. This clonotype was recorded at least ten times. What it binds is not known. The junction differs from germline at one of its ends, possibly a read error. The unsorted libraries were produced from 2 million PBMCs held at -80 C. The chain combines TRBV7-7 with TRBJ2-1; 10 nucleotides agree with TRBD1. Sequenced sample: PBMCs. The TCR sequence derives from a woman in her forties or fifties with multiple sclerosis. The DNA of the CDR3 is TGTGCTAGCAGCCCCGGACAGGGGGTTTCTAGTGAGCAGTTCTTC. The encoded protein is CASSPGQGVSSEQFF.